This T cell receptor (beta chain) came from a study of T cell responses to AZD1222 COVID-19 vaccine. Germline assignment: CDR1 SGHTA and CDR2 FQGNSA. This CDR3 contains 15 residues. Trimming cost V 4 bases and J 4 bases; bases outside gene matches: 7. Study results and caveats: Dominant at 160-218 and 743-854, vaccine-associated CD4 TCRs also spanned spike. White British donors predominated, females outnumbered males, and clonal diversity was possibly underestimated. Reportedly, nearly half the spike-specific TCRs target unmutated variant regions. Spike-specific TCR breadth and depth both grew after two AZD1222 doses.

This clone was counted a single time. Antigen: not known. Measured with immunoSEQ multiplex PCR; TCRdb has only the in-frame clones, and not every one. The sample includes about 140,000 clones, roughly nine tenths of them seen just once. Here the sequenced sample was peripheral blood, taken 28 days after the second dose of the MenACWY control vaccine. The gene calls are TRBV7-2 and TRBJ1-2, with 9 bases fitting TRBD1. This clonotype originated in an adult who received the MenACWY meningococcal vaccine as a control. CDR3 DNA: TGTGCCAGCAGCTATGGACAGGGGCTTAGCTATGGCTACACCTTC. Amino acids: CASSYGQGLSYGYTF.